This T cell receptor (beta chain) was observed in a study of neurological immune-mediated disorders. The table lists this clonotype with many counts. Its antigen is still unknown. A single base separates this from a much larger clone, so it may be a read error. The cDNA was generated through 5'RACE incorporating 10-nucleotide random UMIs. TCRdb recomputed calls from the 5' RACE reads with MiXCR, one row per CDR3 protein. The table has 25,000 to 35,000 distinct CDR3 sequences, around 3.2% seen once; the top ten hold 7% to 8.5%. Findings and caveats of the study: Among expanded clones, no CDR3 amino acid sequences were shared across subjects, a pattern suggesting private repertoires in all groups.

This CDR3 contains 11 residues. CDR1 is SGHDT, CDR2 YYEEEE, per germline. With 5 bases removed from V and 5 bases from J, the gap between germline ends came to 6 bases. The V gene is TRBV5-6, the J gene TRBJ2-3; D is unclear. Material for sequencing was PBMCs. The origin of this receptor is a woman aged 30 to 39 with multiple sclerosis. CDR3 protein: CASRFGDTQYF. The CDR3 DNA reads as TGTGCCAGCAGATTTGGAGATACGCAGTATTTT. Filled out from reference TRBV5-6 and TRBJ2-3, the complete variable domain reads DAGVTQSPTHLIKTRGQQVTLRCSPKSGHDTVSWYQQALGQGPQFIFQYYEEEERQRGNFPDRFSGHQFPNYSSELNVNALLLGDSALYLCASRFGDTQYFGPGTRLTVL.